A selection of T cell receptor beta chains follows, all from one sample in a study of blood T cell repertoires in COVID-19. Data came from immunoSEQ multiplex PCR; TCRdb stores just in-frame clones and leaves some out. The sample includes some 150,000 clones, more than 80% of them seen just once. Sequencing was carried out using peripheral blood. These receptors all stem from a woman older than 75 with acute or convalescent COVID-19. CDR3s include the opening cysteine and the closing phenylalanine or tryptophan. The D gene is left open where the match is weak. Size values are once, few and many counts, or a class for expanded clones, and some rows have none.

d_call j_call v_call clone_size cdr3_aa cdr3_nt
TRBD1 TRBJ2-5 TRBV29-1 . CSVSTGTETQYF TGCAGCGTATCGACAGGGACGGAGACCCAGTACTTC
TRBD1 TRBJ1-4 TRBV7-9 . CASSDPTGMTNEKLFF TGTGCCAGCAGCGACCCGACAGGGATGACTAATGAAAAACTGTTTTTT
TRBD1 TRBJ1-6 TRBV30 . CAWIDRGRSFGSPLHF TGTGCCTGGATCGACAGGGGCCGCAGTTTTGGGTCACCCCTCCACTTT
. TRBJ1-3 TRBV3-1/TRBV3-2 . CASSFPGTGNTIYF TGTGCCAGCAGCTTCCCGGGGACTGGAAACACCATATATTTT
TRBD2 TRBJ2-1 TRBV5-6 . CASSLGIAGGLLGYNEQFF TGTGCCAGCAGCTTGGGTATAGCGGGGGGGCTTCTTGGGTACAATGAGCAGTTCTTC
. TRBJ2-7 TRBV3-1/TRBV3-2 . CASSQGVSGSYEQYF TGTGCCAGCAGCCAAGGTGTGAGCGGCTCCTACGAGCAGTACTTC
. TRBJ2-1 TRBV7-2 . CASTPGGGREQFF TGTGCCAGCACCCCGGGCGGGGGCAGGGAGCAGTTCTTC
TRBD2 TRBJ2-3 TRBV5-1 . CASSFGGGAGTDTQYF TGCGCCAGCAGCTTCGGCGGGGGGGCCGGCACAGATACGCAGTATTTT
TRBD1 TRBJ2-1 TRBV2 . CASRKDRENYNEQFF TGTGCCAGCAGAAAGGACAGGGAAAACTACAATGAGCAGTTCTTC
TRBD2 TRBJ2-3 TRBV5-4 once CASSLKGTSGGADTQYF TGTGCCAGCAGCTTGAAGGGGACTAGCGGGGGGGCAGATACGCAGTATTTT
. TRBJ1-2 TRBV30 . CAWSVGRGYYGYTF TGTGCCTGGAGTGTAGGGCGGGGCTACTATGGCTACACCTTC
. TRBJ2-7 TRBV5-6 once CASNRRPRYEQYF TGTGCCAGCAACCGGCGGCCGAGGTACGAGCAGTACTTC